One T cell receptor (beta chain) is described in this entry. TCR beta chains were sequenced at survey level with immunoSEQ. Here immunoSEQ multiplex PCR was the method, and the copy in TCRdb shows in-frame clones only, minus some. The sample consists of approximately 53,000 clones, approximately 95% of them appearing once. Germline values: CDR1 LGHNA, CDR2 YNFKEQ. V was cut by 4 bases and J by 0 bases, with 12 bases left in between. This CDR3 region has 15 residues. This TCR was sampled from a man in his forties with rheumatoid arthritis. The chain has TRBV4-2 and TRBJ1-1; D unresolved. Sample: PBMCs. CDR3 region: CASSPESWVNTEAFF. CDR3 sequence (DNA): TGTGCCAGCAGCCCGGAGTCGTGGGTGAACACTGAAGCTTTCTTT.